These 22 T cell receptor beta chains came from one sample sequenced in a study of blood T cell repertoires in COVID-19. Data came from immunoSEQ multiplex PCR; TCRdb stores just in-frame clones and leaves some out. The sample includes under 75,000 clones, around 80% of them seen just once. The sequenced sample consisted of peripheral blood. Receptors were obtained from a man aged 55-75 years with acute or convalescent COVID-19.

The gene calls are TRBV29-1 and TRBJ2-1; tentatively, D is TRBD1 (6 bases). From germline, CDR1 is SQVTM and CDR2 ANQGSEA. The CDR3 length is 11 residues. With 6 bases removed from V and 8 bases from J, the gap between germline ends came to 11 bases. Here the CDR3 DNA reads TGCAGCGTCTCACAGGGCCATGAGCAGTTCTTC. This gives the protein CSVSQGHEQFF.

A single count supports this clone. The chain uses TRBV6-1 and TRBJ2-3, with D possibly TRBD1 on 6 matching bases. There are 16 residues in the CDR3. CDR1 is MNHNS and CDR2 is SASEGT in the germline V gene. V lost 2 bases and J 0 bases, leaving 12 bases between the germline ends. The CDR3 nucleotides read TGTGCCAGCAGTGAATATGCCGGACAGAGCACAGATACGCAGTATTTT. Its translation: CASSEYAGQSTDTQYF.

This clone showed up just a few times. The CDR3 is CASSKTGTQPQHF. The DNA for the CDR3 is TGTGCCAGCAGCAAAACAGGGACTCAGCCCCAGCATTTT. V and J are TRBV6-5 and TRBJ1-5, with a tentative D call TRBD1 (6 bases). Germline CDR1 and CDR2: MNHEY and SVGAGI. V gave up 6 bases and J gave up 6 bases, with 12 bases separating them. The CDR3 totals 13 residues.

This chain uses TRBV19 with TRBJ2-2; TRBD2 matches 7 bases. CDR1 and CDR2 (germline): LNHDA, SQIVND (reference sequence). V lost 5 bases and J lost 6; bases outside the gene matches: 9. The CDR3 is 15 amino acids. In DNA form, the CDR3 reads TGTGCCAGTAGTGGCCCGGGGGGTTTTGCCGGGGAGCTGTTTTTT. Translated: CASSGPGGFAGELFF.

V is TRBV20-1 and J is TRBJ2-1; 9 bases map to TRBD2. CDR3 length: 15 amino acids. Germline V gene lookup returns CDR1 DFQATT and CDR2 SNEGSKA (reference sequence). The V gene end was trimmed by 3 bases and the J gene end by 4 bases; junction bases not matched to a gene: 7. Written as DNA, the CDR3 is TGCAGTGCTAGTACTAGCGGGTTTGTATACAATGAGCAGTTCTTC. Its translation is CSASTSGFVYNEQFF.

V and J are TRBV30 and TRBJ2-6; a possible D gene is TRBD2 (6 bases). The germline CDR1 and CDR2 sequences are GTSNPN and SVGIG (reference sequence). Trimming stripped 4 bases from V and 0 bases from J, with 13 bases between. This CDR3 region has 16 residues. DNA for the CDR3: TGTGCCTGGACCTCGCCGGGAGTCTCTGGGGCCAACGTCCTGACTTTC. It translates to CAWTSPGVSGANVLTF.

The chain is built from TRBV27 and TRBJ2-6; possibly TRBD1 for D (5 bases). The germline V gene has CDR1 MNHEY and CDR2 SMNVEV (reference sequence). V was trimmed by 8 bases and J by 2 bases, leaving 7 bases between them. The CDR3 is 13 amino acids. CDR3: CASGAPGANVLTF. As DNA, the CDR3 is TGTGCCAGCGGGGCCCCTGGGGCCAACGTCCTGACTTTC.

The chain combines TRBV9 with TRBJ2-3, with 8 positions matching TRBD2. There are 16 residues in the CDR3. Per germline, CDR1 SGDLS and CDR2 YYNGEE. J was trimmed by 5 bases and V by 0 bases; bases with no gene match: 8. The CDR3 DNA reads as TGTGCCAGCAGCGTAGTGAGCGGGGGCGGGGAAGATACGCAGTATTTT. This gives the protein CASSVVSGGGEDTQYF. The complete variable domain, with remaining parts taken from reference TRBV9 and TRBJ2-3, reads DSGVTQTPKHLITATGQRVTLRCSPRSGDLSVYWYQQSLDQGLQFLIQYYNGEERAKGNILERFSAQQFPDLHSELNLSSLELGDSALYFCASSVVSGGGEDTQYFGPGTRLTVL.

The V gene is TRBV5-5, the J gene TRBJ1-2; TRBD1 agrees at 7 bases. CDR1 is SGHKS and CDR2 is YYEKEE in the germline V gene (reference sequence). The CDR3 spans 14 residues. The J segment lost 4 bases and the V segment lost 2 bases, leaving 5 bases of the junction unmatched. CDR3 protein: CASSFTGDGYGYTF. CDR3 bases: TGTGCCAGCAGCTTCACAGGGGACGGCTATGGCTACACCTTC.

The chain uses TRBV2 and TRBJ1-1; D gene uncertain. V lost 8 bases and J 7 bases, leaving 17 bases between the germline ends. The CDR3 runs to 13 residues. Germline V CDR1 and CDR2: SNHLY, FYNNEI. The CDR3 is CASRRVNGGEAFF. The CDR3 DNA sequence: TGTGCCAGCCGACGGGTCAACGGAGGTGAAGCTTTCTTT. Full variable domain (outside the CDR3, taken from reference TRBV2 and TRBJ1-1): EPEVTQTPSHQVTQMGQEVILRCVPISNHLYFYWYRQILGQKVEFLVSFYNNEISEKSEIFDDQFSVERPDGSNFTLKIRSTKLEDSAMYFCASRRVNGGEAFFGQGTRLTVV.

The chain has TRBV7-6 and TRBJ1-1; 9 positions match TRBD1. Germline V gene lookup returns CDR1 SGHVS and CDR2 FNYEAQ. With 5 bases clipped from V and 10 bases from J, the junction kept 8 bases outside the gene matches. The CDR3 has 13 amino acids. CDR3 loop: CASSLYTGGLAFF. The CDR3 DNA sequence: TGTGCCAGCAGCCTATACACAGGGGGCTTAGCTTTCTTT. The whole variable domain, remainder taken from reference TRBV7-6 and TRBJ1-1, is GAGVSQSPRYKVTKRGQDVALRCDPISGHVSLYWYRQALGQGPEFLTYFNYEAQQDKSGLPNDRFSAERPEGSISTLTIQRTEQRDSAMYRCASSLYTGGLAFFGQGTRLTVV.

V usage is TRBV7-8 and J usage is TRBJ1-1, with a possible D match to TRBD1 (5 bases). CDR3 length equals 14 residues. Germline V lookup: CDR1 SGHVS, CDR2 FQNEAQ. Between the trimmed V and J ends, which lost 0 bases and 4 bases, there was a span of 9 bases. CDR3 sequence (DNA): TGTGCCAGCAGCTTAGCGGGGAGGGGCACTGAAGCTTTCTTT. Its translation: CASSLAGRGTEAFF.

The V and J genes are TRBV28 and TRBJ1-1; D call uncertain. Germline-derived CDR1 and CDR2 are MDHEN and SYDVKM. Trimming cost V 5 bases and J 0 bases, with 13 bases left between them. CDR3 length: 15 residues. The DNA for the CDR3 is TGTGCCAGCAGTATGACGACAACCTTGAACACTGAAGCTTTCTTT. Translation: CASSMTTTLNTEAFF. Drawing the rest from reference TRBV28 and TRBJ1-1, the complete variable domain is DVKVTQSSRYLVKRTGEKVFLECVQDMDHENMFWYRQDPGLGLRLIYFSYDVKMKEKGDIPEGYSVSREKKERFSLILESASTNQTSMYLCASSMTTTLNTEAFFGQGTRLTVV.

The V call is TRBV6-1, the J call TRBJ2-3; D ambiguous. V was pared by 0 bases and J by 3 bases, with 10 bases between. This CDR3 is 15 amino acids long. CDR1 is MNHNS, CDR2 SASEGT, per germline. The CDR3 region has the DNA TGTGCCAGCAGTGAAGCGGTTCACTTTACAGATACGCAGTATTTT. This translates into CASSEAVHFTDTQYF.

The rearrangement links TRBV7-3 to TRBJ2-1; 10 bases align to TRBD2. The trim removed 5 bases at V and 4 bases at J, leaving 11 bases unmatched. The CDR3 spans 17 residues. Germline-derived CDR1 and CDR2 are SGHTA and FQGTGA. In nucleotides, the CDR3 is TGTGCCAGCAGCCCCCGGCTAGCGGGGGCACCATACAATGAGCAGTTCTTC. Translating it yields CASSPRLAGAPYNEQFF.

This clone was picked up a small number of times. The CDR3 region is CASSPTAGQANYGYTF. CDR3 DNA: TGTGCCAGCTCACCAACAGCCGGACAGGCGAACTATGGCTACACCTTC. The J gene is TRBJ1-2, the V gene TRBV18; 7 bases match TRBD1. Germline CDR1 reads KGHSH; CDR2 reads LQKENI. This CDR3 region has 16 residues. The J segment lost 2 bases and the V segment lost 2 bases, leaving 8 bases of the junction unmatched.

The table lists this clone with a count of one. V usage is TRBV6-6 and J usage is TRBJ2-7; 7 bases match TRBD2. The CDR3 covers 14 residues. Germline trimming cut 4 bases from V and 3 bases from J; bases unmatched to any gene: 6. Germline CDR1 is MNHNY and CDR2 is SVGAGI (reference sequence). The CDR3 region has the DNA TGTGCCAGCAGTTGGGGGGGACTAAACTACGAGCAGTACTTC. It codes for CASSWGGLNYEQYF.

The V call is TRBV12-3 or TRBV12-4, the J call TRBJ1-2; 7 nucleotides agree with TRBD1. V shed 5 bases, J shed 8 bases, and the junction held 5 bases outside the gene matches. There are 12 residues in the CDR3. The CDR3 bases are TGTGCCAGCAGTGCGACAGGGTACGGCTACACCTTC. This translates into CASSATGYGYTF.

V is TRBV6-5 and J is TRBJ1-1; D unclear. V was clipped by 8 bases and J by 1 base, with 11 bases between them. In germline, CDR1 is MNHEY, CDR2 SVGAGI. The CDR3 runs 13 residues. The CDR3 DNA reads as TGTGCCAGCCCGAGTCTCCCGAACACTGAAGCTTTCTTT. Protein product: CASPSLPNTEAFF.

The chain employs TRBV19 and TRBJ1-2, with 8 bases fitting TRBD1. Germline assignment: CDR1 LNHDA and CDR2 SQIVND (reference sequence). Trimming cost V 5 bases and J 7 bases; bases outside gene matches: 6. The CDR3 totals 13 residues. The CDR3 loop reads CASSGQGARGYTF. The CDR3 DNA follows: TGTGCCAGTAGTGGTCAGGGGGCTCGTGGCTACACCTTC.

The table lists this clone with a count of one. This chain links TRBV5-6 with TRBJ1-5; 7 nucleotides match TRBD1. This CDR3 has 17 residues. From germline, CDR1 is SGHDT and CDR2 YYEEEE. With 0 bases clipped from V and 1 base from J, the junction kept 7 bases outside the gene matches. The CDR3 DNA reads TGTGCCAGCAGCTTGGCGGGGACAGACCTGAGCAATCAGCCCCAGCATTTT. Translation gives CASSLAGTDLSNQPQHF.

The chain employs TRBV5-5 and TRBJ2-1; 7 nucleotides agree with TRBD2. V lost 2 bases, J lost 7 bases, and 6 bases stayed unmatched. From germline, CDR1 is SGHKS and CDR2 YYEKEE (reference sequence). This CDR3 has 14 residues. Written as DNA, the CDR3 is TGTGCCAGCAGCTTTTTGGGGGGGTGGAATGAGCAGTTCTTC. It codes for CASSFLGGWNEQFF.